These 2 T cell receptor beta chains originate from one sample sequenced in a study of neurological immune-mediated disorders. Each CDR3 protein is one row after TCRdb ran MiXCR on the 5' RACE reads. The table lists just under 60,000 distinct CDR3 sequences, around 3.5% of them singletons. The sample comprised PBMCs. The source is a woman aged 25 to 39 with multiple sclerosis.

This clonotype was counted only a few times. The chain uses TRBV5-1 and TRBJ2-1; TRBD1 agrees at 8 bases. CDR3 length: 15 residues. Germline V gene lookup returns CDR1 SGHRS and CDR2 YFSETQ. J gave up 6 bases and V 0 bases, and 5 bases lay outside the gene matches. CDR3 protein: CASSLGQGKGNEQFF. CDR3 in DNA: TGCGCCAGCAGCTTGGGACAGGGGAAGGGCAATGAGCAGTTCTTC.

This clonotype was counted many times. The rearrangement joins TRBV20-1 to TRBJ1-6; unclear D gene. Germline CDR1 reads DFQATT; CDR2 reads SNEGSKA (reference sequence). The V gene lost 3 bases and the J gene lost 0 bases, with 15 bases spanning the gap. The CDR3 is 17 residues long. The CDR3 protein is CSARWIQASSYNSPLHF. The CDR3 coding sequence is TGCAGTGCTAGGTGGATCCAAGCAAGCTCCTATAATTCACCCCTCCACTTT.